There are many counts of the clone carrying this T cell receptor (beta chain). Its antigen is still unknown. The sample originates from a study of T-cell memory formation after mild COVID-19. Looking at the study overall: TCR clusters were largely donor specific.

TCRdb itself ran the 5' RACE reads through MiXCR, one entry per CDR3 protein. The sample carries hundreds of thousands of distinct CDR3 sequences, about 23% recorded once. V lost 5 bases and J 4 bases, leaving 18 bases between the germline ends. The CDR3 loop spans 17 amino acids. The germline gives CDR1 SGHTA, CDR2 FQGTGA. Study outcomes and limitations: The study found balanced CD4/CD8 in clones contracting day 15 to 85 and a CD4+ lean in later expanders. CM and EM subsets held most contracting CD4+ clones; EMRA held CD8+ ones. The finding that pre-infection memory included some responding clones suggested that cross-reactive memory joined.

This receptor was obtained from an adult woman who had mild COVID-19 (a few samples of this study predate the infection). Cell type and time point are not known. The sequenced sample consisted of PBMCs or a T cell subset sorted from them (not recorded which). The chain recombines TRBV7-3 with TRBJ2-6; D perhaps matches TRBD1 (6 bases). This CDR3 is CASSKNRVLSGANVLTF. CDR3 DNA sequence: TGTGCCAGCAGCAAGAACAGGGTTTTGTCCGGGGCCAACGTCCTGACTTTC.